This T cell receptor beta chain is drawn from a study of blood T cell repertoires in COVID-19 (TCRdb year 2020). With regard to the full study: Samples from collaborators originated in the United States, Italy and Spain and spanned both the acute and convalescent phases of COVID-19. Samples came from the ongoing ImmuneRACE study (first 160 participants) plus 1,254 subjects from 6 global collaborators. Where available, HLA class I and class II types were taken from metadata supplied by the sample provider and were not determined by assay-based typing. Deeply sampled blood TCRbeta repertoires from subjects exposed to, actively infected with, or recovered from COVID-19 were included in the dataset. The material from the prospective study consisted of cDNA or gDNA derived from T cells, B-cell-depleted T cells, or PBMCs. Nearly every sample came with metadata listing a de-identified subject ID, COVID-19 status, age in years and sex. A freely available public database, intended as a resource for researchers studying the immune response to SARS-CoV-2, is where the repertoires were released.

What the research found in general, with its limitations: Clinical and demographic metadata were provided uncurated, with the amount varying by source and participant.

With respect to this clone: Its cognate antigen has yet to be identified. Base qualities are not provided; no much larger clone lies one nucleotide away.

Enrolling through a virtual design, the prospective study's participants ranged in age from roughly 18 to 95 years and lived across about two dozen United States geographic areas. In the prospective study, cohorts were assigned on the basis of participant-reported clinical history obtained from a screening survey and a study questionnaire. Exposed participants had been in contact with someone with a PCR-confirmed or clinician-diagnosed COVID-19 case within 2 weeks of study entry. Mobile phlebotomists in the prospective study collected whole blood, serum and a nasopharyngeal or oropharyngeal swab from every participant. Over a roughly 2-month period, participants in the prospective study had the option of providing additional blood draws and questionnaires. Prospective study blood samples were shipped either frozen or at room temperature before DNA extraction. Inclusive of the bounding cysteine and phenylalanine, the CDR3 is 15 residues long. Only the CDR3 DNA is retained, 45 bases long and in frame from the first base. Trimming takes 2 bases from V and 1 base from J, and the germline ends sit 11 bases apart. Per the germline V gene (reference sequence), LNHDA is the CDR1 and SQIVND is the CDR2.

TCRbeta CDR3 regions were amplified from genomic DNA using the immunoSEQ Assay, a bias-controlled multiplex PCR. Processing in the source paper ran as follows. Nucleated cell counts per sample were estimated from amplification of reference gene primers within the assay. To quantify the absolute abundance of each unique TCRbeta CDR3 rearrangement, sequence reads were collapsed and filtered. Productive Simpson clonality was computed per sample as the square root of Simpson's diversity index over productive rearrangements. Not all clones reach the TCRdb copy of this immuneACCESS table, which keeps in-frame sequences only. Checked studies attribute under half of the gap to unresolved V genes and leave the rest unexplained. D and trimming were read from the DNA, whereas the V and J calls and clone size are those reported in that table. The sample includes 250,000 to 350,000 clones, with roughly 90% observed a single time. The ten largest clones add up to less than 3.5% of the sample.

The V gene is TRBV19 and the J gene is TRBJ1-1; no D segment can be confidently identified. The sample taken for sequencing was PBMCs or T cells enriched from blood (not recorded which). The sequence derives from a woman aged 45-65 years who had been exposed to COVID-19. The CDR3 protein sequence reads: CASSITQSPNTEAFF. The nucleotide sequence reads as follows: TGTGCCAGTAGTATAACCCAGTCCCCGAACACTGAAGCTTTCTTT.